The rows below give T cell receptor beta chains drawn from one sample of a study of cytomegalovirus exposure and HLA in healthy donors. Here immunoSEQ multiplex PCR was the method, and the copy in TCRdb shows in-frame clones only, minus some. The table has roughly 120,000 clones, over 60% seen once. Source material: PBMCs. The receptors come from a man in his sixties in good health and CMV-seropositive. The CDR3 runs from the conserved cysteine through the conserved F or W. Fields, in order: J gene, V gene, D gene, CDR3 protein. D genes are given only for firm matches.

TRBJ2-1 | TRBV7-2 | TRBD2 | CASSRGTSGGRYEQFF
TRBJ1-5 | TRBV6-4 | NA | CASSDSETGRKDQPQHF
TRBJ2-1 | TRBV2 | TRBD2 | CASREAGESEFF
TRBJ2-7 | TRBV5-4 | TRBD2 | CASSLGRGGGYEQYF
TRBJ2-7 | TRBV28 | TRBD2 | CASSGGAPGEQYF
TRBJ1-3 | TRBV7-9 | TRBD1 | CASSSDRGGNTIYF
TRBJ1-5 | TRBV19 | TRBD1 | CASSGQADQPQHF
TRBJ2-3 | TRBV7-2 | TRBD2 | CASSSGSGGLYTQYF
TRBJ1-1 | TRBV30 | NA | CAWSQEGWTEAFF
TRBJ1-6 | TRBV14 | TRBD1 | CASSDETGAISPLHF
TRBJ1-6 | TRBV6-6 | NA | CASSTTGSYNSPLHF
TRBJ2-7 | TRBV5-6 | NA | CASSPIQQADYEQYF
TRBJ1-2 | TRBV9 | NA | CASTFVGSGGYTF
TRBJ2-4 | TRBV5-6 | TRBD1 | CASSLTGDKDIQYF
TRBJ1-1 | TRBV6-1 | NA | CASSVRGAVDTEAFF
TRBJ2-7 | TRBV7-2 | TRBD2 | CASSLGWGGYEQYF
TRBJ1-4 | TRBV18 | TRBD1 | CASQPGTGEEKLFF
TRBJ2-1 | TRBV5-1 | TRBD1 | CASSLGTGVSNEQFF
TRBJ2-7 | TRBV6-1 | NA | CASRYYEQYF
TRBJ1-2 | TRBV4-1 | NA | CASSQVGANYGYTF
TRBJ1-1 | TRBV29-1 | NA | CSVEEGLGAFF
TRBJ1-4 | TRBV6-1 | TRBD1 | CASSVQGALTNEKLFF
TRBJ1-6 | TRBV30 | TRBD1 | CAWSVQGAANNSPLHF
TRBJ2-3 | TRBV5-1 | TRBD1 | CASSLIQGTDTQYF
TRBJ2-7 | TRBV29-1 | TRBD1 | CSVAPTGAGEQYF
TRBJ1-2 | TRBV27 | NA | CASSSGEPINYGYTF
TRBJ1-2 | TRBV28 | TRBD1 | CASSPIGGEGYGYTF
TRBJ2-5 | TRBV29-1 | TRBD1 | CSVLDRVGETQYF
TRBJ1-4 | TRBV28 | TRBD1 | CASTSGQGSEKLFF
TRBJ2-3 | TRBV2 | TRBD2 | CASSVLAGEDTQYF
TRBJ2-5 | TRBV5-4 | NA | CASSPGRGAGSEETQYF
TRBJ1-6 | TRBV28 | NA | CASSSPSSYNSPLHF